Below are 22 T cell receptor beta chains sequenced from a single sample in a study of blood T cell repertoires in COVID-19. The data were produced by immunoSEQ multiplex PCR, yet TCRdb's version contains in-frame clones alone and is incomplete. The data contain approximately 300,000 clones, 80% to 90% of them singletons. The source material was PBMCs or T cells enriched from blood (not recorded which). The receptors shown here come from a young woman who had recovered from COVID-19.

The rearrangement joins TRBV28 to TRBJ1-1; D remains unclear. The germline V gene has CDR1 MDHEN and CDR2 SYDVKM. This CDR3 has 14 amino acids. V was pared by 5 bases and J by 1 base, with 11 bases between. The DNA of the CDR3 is TGTGCCAGCAGTGAAAGCCCTACGAACACTGAAGCTTTCTTT. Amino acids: CASSESPTNTEAFF.

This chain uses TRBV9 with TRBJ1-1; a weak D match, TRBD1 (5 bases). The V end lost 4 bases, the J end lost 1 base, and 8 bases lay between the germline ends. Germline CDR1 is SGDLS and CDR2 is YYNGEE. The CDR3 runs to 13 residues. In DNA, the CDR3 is TGTGCCAGCAGCCAGGGAACGAACACTGAAGCTTTCTTT. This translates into CASSQGTNTEAFF. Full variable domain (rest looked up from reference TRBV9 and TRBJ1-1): DSGVTQTPKHLITATGQRVTLRCSPRSGDLSVYWYQQSLDQGLQFLIQYYNGEERAKGNILERFSAQQFPDLHSELNLSSLELGDSALYFCASSQGTNTEAFFGQGTRLTVV.

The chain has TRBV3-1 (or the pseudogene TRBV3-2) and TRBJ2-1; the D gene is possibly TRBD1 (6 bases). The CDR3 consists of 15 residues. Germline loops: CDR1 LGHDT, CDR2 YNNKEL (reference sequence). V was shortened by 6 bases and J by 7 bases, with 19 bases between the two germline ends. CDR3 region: CASRSTGRVRNEQFF. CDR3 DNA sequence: TGTGCCAGCAGGTCCACAGGGAGAGTGAGGAATGAGCAGTTCTTC.

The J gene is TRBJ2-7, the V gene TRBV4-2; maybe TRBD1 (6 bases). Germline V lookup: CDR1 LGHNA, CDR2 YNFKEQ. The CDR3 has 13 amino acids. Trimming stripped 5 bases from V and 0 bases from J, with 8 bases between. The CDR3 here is CASSSDSSYEQYF. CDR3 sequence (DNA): TGTGCCAGCAGCTCGGACAGCTCCTACGAGCAGTACTTC.

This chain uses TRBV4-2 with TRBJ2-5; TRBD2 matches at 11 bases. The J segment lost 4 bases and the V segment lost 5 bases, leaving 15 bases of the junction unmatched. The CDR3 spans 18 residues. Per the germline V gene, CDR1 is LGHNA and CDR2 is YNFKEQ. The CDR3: CASSSGGSGGANAETQYF. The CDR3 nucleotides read TGTGCCAGCAGCTCCGGTGGTAGCGGGGGGGCCAACGCAGAGACCCAGTACTTC.

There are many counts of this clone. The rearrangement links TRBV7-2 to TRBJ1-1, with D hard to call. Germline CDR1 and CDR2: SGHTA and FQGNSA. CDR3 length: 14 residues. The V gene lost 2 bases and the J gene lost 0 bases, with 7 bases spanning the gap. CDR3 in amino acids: CASSLWRLNTEAFF. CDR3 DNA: TGTGCCAGCAGCTTATGGCGGCTGAACACTGAAGCTTTCTTT.

CDR3 nucleotides: TGTGCCAGCAGCCCAACCCTCGGACTAGCTTTGAATGAGCAGTTCTTC. This encodes CASSPTLGLALNEQFF. The chain uses TRBV7-4 and TRBJ2-1; 8 bases map to TRBD2. In germline, CDR1 is SGHVT, CDR2 SQSDAQ. This CDR3 is built from 16 residues. V gave up 5 bases and J gave up 7 bases; unmatched junction bases: 13.

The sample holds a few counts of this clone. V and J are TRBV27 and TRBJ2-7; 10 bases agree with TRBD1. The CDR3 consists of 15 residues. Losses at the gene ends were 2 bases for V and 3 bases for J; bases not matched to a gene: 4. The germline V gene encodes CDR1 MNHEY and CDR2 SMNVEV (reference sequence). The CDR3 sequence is CASSLGWTGGYEQYF. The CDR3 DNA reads TGTGCCAGCAGTTTAGGATGGACAGGGGGCTACGAGCAGTACTTC.

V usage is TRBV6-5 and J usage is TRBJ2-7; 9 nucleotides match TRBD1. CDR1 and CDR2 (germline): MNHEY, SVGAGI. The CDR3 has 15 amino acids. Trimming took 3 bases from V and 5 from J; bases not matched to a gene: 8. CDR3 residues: CASSYGDRDAHEQYF. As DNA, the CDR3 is TGTGCCAGCAGTTATGGGGACAGGGACGCCCACGAGCAGTACTTC.

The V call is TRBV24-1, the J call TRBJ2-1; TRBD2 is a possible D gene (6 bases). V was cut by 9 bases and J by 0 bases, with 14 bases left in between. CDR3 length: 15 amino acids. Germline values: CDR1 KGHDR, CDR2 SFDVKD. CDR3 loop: CATRGTYSSYNEQFF. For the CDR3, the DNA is TGTGCCACCCGAGGGACTTATAGCTCCTACAATGAGCAGTTCTTC.

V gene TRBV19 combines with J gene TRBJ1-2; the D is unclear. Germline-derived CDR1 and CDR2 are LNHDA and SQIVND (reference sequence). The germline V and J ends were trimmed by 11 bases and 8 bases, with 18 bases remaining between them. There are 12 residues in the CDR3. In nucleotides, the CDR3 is TGTGCCCTAGATCGAGTGGGTGGAGGCTACACCTTC. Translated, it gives CALDRVGGGYTF.

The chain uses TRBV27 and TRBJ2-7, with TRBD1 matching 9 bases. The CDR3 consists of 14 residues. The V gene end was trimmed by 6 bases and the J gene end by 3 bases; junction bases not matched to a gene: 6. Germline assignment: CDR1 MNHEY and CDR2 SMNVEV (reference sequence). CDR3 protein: CASSWDRASYEQYF. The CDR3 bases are TGTGCCAGCAGCTGGGACAGGGCGAGCTACGAGCAGTACTTC.

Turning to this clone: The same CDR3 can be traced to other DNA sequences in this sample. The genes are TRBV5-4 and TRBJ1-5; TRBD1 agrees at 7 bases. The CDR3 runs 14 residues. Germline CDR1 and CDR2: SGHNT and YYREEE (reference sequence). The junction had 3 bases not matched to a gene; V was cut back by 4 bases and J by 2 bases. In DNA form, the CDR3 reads TGTGCCAGCAGCCTTGACAGGGGCAATCAGCCCCAGCATTTT. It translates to CASSLDRGNQPQHF.

As DNA, the CDR3 is TGTGCCAGTAGACCACAGGGGGCCATTAATCAGCCCCAGCATTTT. It yields the protein CASRPQGAINQPQHF. This chain joins TRBV19 and TRBJ1-5, with 9 nucleotides matching TRBD1. This CDR3 spans 15 amino acids. J lost 4 bases, V lost 6 bases, and 7 bases had no gene match. Germline CDR1 reads LNHDA; CDR2 reads SQIVND (reference sequence). The whole variable domain, filled in from reference TRBV19 and TRBJ1-5, reads DGGITQSPKYLFRKEGQNVTLSCEQNLNHDAMYWYRQDPGQGLRLIYYSQIVNDFQKGDIAEGYSVSREKKESFPLTVTSAQKNPTAFYLCASRPQGAINQPQHFGDGTRLSIL.

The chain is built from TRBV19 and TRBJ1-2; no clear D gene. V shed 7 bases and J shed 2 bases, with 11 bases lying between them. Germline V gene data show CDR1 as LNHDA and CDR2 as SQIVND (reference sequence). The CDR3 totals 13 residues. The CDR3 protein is CASIGAHNYGYTF. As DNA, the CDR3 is TGTGCCAGTATCGGAGCGCACAACTATGGCTACACCTTC.

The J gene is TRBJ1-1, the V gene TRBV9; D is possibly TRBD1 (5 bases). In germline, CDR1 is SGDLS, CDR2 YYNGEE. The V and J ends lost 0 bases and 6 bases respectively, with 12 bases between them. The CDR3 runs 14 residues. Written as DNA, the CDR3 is TGTGCCAGCAGCGTAGCTCCCAGGGCGGCTGAAGCTTTCTTT. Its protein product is CASSVAPRAAEAFF.

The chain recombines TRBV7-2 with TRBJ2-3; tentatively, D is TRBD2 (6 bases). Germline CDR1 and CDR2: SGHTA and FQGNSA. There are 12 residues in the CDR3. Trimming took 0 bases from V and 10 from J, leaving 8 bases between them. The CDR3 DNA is TGTGCCAGCAGCTTAGCGGGACTCTCGCAGTATTTT. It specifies CASSLAGLSQYF.

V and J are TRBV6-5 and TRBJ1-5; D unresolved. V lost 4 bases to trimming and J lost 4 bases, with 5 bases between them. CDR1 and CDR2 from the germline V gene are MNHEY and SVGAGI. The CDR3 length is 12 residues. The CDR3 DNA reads TGTGCCAGCAGTTCTCCGAATCAGCCCCAGCATTTT. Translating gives CASSSPNQPQHF.

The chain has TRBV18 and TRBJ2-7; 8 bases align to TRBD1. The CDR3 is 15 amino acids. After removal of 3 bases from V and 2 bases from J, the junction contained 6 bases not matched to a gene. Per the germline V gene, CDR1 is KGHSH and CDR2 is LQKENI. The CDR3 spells CASSPPGQVAYEQYF. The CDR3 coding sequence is TGTGCCAGCTCACCCCCGGGACAGGTTGCCTACGAGCAGTACTTC.

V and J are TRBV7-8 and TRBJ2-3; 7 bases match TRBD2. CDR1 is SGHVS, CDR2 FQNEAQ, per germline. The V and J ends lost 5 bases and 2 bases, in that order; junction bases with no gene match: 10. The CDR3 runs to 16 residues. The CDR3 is CASSPGGGANTDTQYF. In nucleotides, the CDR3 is TGTGCCAGCAGCCCTGGGGGGGGAGCGAACACAGATACGCAGTATTTT.

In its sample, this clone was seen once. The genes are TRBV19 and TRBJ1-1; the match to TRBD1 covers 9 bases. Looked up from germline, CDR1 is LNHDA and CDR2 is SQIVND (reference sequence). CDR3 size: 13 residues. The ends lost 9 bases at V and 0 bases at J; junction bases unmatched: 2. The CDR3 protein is CASGDRVNTEAFF. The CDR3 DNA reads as TGTGCCAGCGGGGACAGGGTGAACACTGAAGCTTTCTTT. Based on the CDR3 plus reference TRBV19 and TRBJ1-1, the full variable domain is DGGITQSPKYLFRKEGQNVTLSCEQNLNHDAMYWYRQDPGQGLRLIYYSQIVNDFQKGDIAEGYSVSREKKESFPLTVTSAQKNPTAFYLCASGDRVNTEAFFGQGTRLTVV.

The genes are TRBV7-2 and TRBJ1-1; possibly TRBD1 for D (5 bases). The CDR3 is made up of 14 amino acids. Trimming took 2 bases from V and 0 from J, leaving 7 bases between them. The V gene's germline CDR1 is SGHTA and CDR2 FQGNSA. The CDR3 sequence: CASSLSGLNTEAFF. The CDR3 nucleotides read TGTGCCAGCAGCTTATCAGGGTTGAACACTGAAGCTTTCTTT.